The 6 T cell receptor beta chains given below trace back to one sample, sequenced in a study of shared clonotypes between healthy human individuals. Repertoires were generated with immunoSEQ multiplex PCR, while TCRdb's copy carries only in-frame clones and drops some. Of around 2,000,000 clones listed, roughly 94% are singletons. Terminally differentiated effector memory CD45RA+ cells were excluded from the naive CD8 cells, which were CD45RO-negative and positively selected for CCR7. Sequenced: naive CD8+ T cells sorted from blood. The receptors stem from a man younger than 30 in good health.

CDR3 protein: CSVEPGGAGETQYF. CDR3 nucleotides: TGCAGCGTTGAACCTGGAGGGGCAGGAGAGACCCAGTACTTC. V usage is TRBV29-1 and J usage is TRBJ2-5, with D tentatively TRBD2 (6 bases). Germline values: CDR1 SQVTM, CDR2 ANQGSEA. The CDR3 is made up of 14 amino acids. The V gene lost 2 bases and the J gene lost 4 bases, with 14 bases spanning the gap.

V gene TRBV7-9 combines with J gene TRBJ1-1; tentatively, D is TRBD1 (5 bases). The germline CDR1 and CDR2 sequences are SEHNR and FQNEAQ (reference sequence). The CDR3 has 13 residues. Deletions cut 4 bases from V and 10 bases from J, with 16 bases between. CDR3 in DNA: TGTGCCAGCAGCTGGGGGGAACGCCGGGGAGCTTTCTTT. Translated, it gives CASSWGERRGAFF.

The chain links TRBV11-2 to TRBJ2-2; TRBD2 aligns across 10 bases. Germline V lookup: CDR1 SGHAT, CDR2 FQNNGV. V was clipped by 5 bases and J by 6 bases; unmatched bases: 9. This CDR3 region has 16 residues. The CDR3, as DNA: TGTGCCAGCAGCCCACTGATTGGACTAGCGGCCGGGGAGCTGTTTTTT. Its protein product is CASSPLIGLAAGELFF. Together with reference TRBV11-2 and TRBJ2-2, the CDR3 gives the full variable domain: EAGVAQSPRYKIIEKRQSVAFWCNPISGHATLYWYQQILGQGPKLLIQFQNNGVVDDSQLPKDRFSAERLKGVDSTLKIQPAKLEDSAVYLCASSPLIGLAAGELFFGEGSRLTVL.

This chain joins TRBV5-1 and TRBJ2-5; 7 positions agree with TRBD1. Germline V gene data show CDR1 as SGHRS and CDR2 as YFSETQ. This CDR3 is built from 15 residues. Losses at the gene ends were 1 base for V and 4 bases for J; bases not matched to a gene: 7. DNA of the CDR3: TGCGCCAGCAGCTTGCGCAGGGGGTCTGGAGAGACCCAGTACTTC. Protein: CASSLRRGSGETQYF.

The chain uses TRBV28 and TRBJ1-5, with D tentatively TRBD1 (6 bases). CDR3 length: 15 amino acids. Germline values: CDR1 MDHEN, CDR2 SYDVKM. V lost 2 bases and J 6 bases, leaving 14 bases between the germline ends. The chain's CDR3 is CASSLRAGDGQPQHF. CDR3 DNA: TGTGCCAGCAGTTTAAGGGCAGGGGACGGTCAGCCCCAGCATTTT.

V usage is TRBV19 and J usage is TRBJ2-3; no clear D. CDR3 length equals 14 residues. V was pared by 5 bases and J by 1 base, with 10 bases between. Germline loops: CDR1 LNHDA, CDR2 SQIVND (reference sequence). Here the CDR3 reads CASSERRGTDTQYF. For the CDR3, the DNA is TGTGCCAGTAGTGAGAGAAGGGGCACAGATACGCAGTATTTT.